Below, 28 T cell receptor beta chains from the same sample are listed, as sequenced in a study of brain T cells in children with intractable seizures. Time point: blood from clinic visit 5 months post-surgery; TSC patient then seizure free. Assay used: immunoSEQ multiplex PCR; TCRdb lists only in-frame clones, some missing. The sample has 340,000 or so clones, roughly 92% seen once. The sequences come from peripheral blood, collected about 5 months after surgery. The source is a boy under two years old with tuberous sclerosis and intractable seizures.

The chain has TRBV9 and TRBJ1-4; 7 bases agree with TRBD1. The CDR3 is 17 residues long. V dropped 3 bases and J dropped 10; count of bases not matched to a gene: 18. Germline CDR1 is SGDLS and CDR2 is YYNGEE. CDR3 nucleotides: TGTGCCAGCAGCGAGCACCAGATGGAGGGGGCACGGGGAAAACTGTTTTTT. Translating it yields CASSEHQMEGARGKLFF.

The gene calls are TRBV5-1 and TRBJ2-5, with 7 positions matching TRBD1. CDR1 SGHRS and CDR2 YFSETQ come from the germline V gene. Losses at the gene ends were 4 bases for V and 2 bases for J; bases not matched to a gene: 2. The CDR3 contains 13 residues. The CDR3 coding sequence is TGCGCCAGCAGCGGGGGACAGCAAGAGACCCAGTACTTC. Protein: CASSGGQQETQYF. Drawing the rest from reference TRBV5-1 and TRBJ2-5, the complete variable domain is KAGVTQTPRYLIKTRGQQVTLSCSPISGHRSVSWYQQTPGQGLQFLFEYFSETQRNKGNFPGRFSGRQFSNSRSEMNVSTLELGDSALYLCASSGGQQETQYFGPGTRLLVL.

V is TRBV5-4 and J is TRBJ2-3; TRBD2 agrees at 9 bases. From germline, CDR1 is SGHNT and CDR2 YYREEE (reference sequence). The CDR3 totals 15 residues. V lost 3 bases, J lost 0 bases, and 2 bases stayed unmatched. Here the CDR3 reads CASSSSGASTDTQYF. DNA for the CDR3: TGTGCCAGCAGCTCTAGCGGGGCTAGCACAGATACGCAGTATTTT.

This rearrangement joins TRBV3-1 (or the pseudogene TRBV3-2) to TRBJ2-1, with 8 bases identical to TRBD2. Trimming cost V 3 bases and J 6 bases; bases outside gene matches: 7. The CDR3 is 15 amino acids. Germline lookup yields CDR1 LGHDT and CDR2 YNNKEL (reference sequence). The CDR3 spells CASSHRTSGVNEQFF. CDR3 nucleotide sequence: TGTGCCAGCAGCCATAGAACTAGCGGAGTCAATGAGCAGTTCTTC.

CDR3 in amino acids: CAWSENNEQYF. The CDR3 DNA follows: TGTGCCTGGAGCGAAAATAACGAGCAGTACTTC. The chain uses TRBV30 and TRBJ2-7; D remains ambiguous. Trimming removed 3 bases from V and 5 bases from J, with 8 bases in between. Germline assignment: CDR1 GTSNPN and CDR2 SVGIG (reference sequence). This CDR3 is 11 amino acids long.

CDR3 coding DNA: TGTGCCAGCAGCTTGGTTAGCGGGAGTACCAAAAACATTCAGTACTTC. The encoded protein is CASSLVSGSTKNIQYF. The chain employs TRBV5-4 and TRBJ2-4, with 9 bases matching TRBD2. CDR3 length equals 16 residues. Losses at the gene ends were 0 bases for V and 2 bases for J; bases not matched to a gene: 3. CDR1 is SGHNT and CDR2 is YYREEE in the germline V gene (reference sequence).

Only a few counts were recorded for this clone. This sequence joins TRBV15 and TRBJ1-6, with D unclear. The CDR3 loop spans 15 amino acids. V lost 0 bases, J lost 5 bases, and 8 bases lay in between. Germline V gene data show CDR1 as LNHNV and CDR2 as YYDKDF (reference sequence). This CDR3 is CATSRDRGDNSPLHF. The DNA of the CDR3 is TGTGCCACCAGCAGAGATCGGGGAGATAATTCACCCCTCCACTTT.

The J gene is TRBJ1-1, the V gene TRBV29-1; D remains ambiguous. CDR3 length: 10 residues. V lost 4 bases to trimming and J lost 5 bases, with 5 bases between them. Germline assignment: CDR1 SQVTM and CDR2 ANQGSEA. CDR3 in DNA: TGCAGCGTTGTTGGTACTGAAGCTTTCTTT. It encodes CSVVGTEAFF.

The rearrangement uses TRBV6-5 and TRBJ1-1; TRBD1 agrees at 7 bases. CDR3 size: 15 residues. The junction had 11 bases not matched to a gene; V was cut back by 6 bases and J by 4 bases. Germline loops: CDR1 MNHEY, CDR2 SVGAGI. CDR3 in DNA: TGTGCCAGCAGGAAACAGGGGTTGGTGGGCACTGAAGCTTTCTTT. Residues: CASRKQGLVGTEAFF.

This rearrangement joins TRBV11-1 to TRBJ2-7, with no clear D. Germline-derived CDR1 and CDR2 are SGHAT and FQDESV (reference sequence). V was cut by 3 bases and J by 1 base, with 13 bases left in between. CDR3 length: 15 amino acids. The CDR3 sequence: CASSFFLGSSYEQYF. In nucleotides, the CDR3 is TGTGCCAGCAGCTTTTTCTTGGGTTCTTCCTACGAGCAGTACTTC.

The chain joins TRBV29-1 to TRBJ2-2; D ambiguous. V gave up 6 bases and J gave up 4 bases, with 9 bases separating them. Germline CDR1 and CDR2: SQVTM and ANQGSEA. The CDR3 contains 12 residues. The CDR3 sequence: CSVVRSTGELFF. The CDR3 DNA sequence: TGCAGCGTGGTACGATCCACCGGGGAGCTGTTTTTT.

V and J are TRBV27 and TRBJ2-7; the match to TRBD2 covers 12 bases. Trimming at V came to 6 bases and at J to 3 bases, leaving 6 bases not matched to a gene. The germline CDR1 and CDR2 sequences are MNHEY and SMNVEV (reference sequence). This CDR3 region has 15 residues. CDR3 amino acids: CASRTSGGPFYEQYF. The CDR3, as DNA: TGTGCCAGCAGGACTAGCGGGGGACCTTTCTACGAGCAGTACTTC.

This rearrangement joins TRBV4-1 to TRBJ2-7; TRBD1 matches at 7 bases. The germline V gene has CDR1 MGHRA and CDR2 YSYEKL. The J segment lost 5 bases and the V segment lost 4 bases, leaving 11 bases of the junction unmatched. The CDR3 sequence is 15 residues long. This CDR3 is CASSRSTGIWHEQYF. In nucleotides, the CDR3 is TGCGCCAGCAGCCGATCGACAGGGATCTGGCACGAGCAGTACTTC.

The chain uses TRBV20-1 and TRBJ2-1, with D perhaps being TRBD1 or TRBD2 (6 bases each). V dropped 3 bases and J dropped 7 bases, with 16 bases sitting between them. CDR3 length: 14 amino acids. Looked up from germline, CDR1 is DFQATT and CDR2 is SNEGSKA (reference sequence). The CDR3: CSASTGTFINEQFF. DNA of the CDR3: TGCAGTGCTAGTACAGGGACTTTCATTAATGAGCAGTTCTTC.

This rearrangement joins TRBV19 to TRBJ2-3, with D possibly matching TRBD2 (6 bases). The CDR3 totals 14 residues. Germline assignment: CDR1 LNHDA and CDR2 SQIVND (reference sequence). Trimming removed 5 bases at V and 5 bases at J, with 14 bases between. The CDR3: CASSLKGGVDTQYF. In DNA, the CDR3 is TGTGCCAGTAGTTTGAAGGGCGGGGTAGATACGCAGTATTTT. The entire variable domain, with the rest obtained from reference TRBV19 and TRBJ2-3, is as follows: DGGITQSPKYLFRKEGQNVTLSCEQNLNHDAMYWYRQDPGQGLRLIYYSQIVNDFQKGDIAEGYSVSREKKESFPLTVTSAQKNPTAFYLCASSLKGGVDTQYFGPGTRLTVL.

This clone was observed once. The chain carries TRBV2 and TRBJ2-5; unclear D gene. The CDR3 loop spans 11 amino acids. V dropped 7 bases and J dropped 2 bases, with 5 bases sitting between them. The germline V gene encodes CDR1 SNHLY and CDR2 FYNNEI. The CDR3 reads CASKGQETQYF. The CDR3 DNA follows: TGTGCCAGCAAAGGGCAAGAGACCCAGTACTTC.

The chain uses TRBV12-3 or TRBV12-4 and TRBJ1-1; tentatively, D is TRBD1 (5 bases). V shed 3 bases and J shed 4 bases, with 6 bases lying between them. The CDR3 spans 12 residues. In nucleotides, the CDR3 is TGTGCCAGCAGTTTTGGGACCACTGAAGCTTTCTTT. As protein: CASSFGTTEAFF.

The rearrangement links TRBV4-1 to TRBJ1-2; the D is unclear. V dropped 0 bases and J dropped 0 bases, with 5 bases sitting between them. Germline V lookup: CDR1 MGHRA, CDR2 YSYEKL. CDR3 length: 14 amino acids. The CDR3 region has the DNA TGCGCCAGCAGCCAAGAAGGGACTAACTATGGCTACACCTTC. This sequence encodes CASSQEGTNYGYTF.

This chain uses TRBV30 with TRBJ1-1, with a tentative D call TRBD1 (5 bases). The CDR3 has 14 residues. The V end was cut by 2 bases, the J end by 0 bases, with 10 bases between. Germline V gives CDR1 GTSNPN, CDR2 SVGIG (reference sequence). Here the CDR3 reads CAWSNRGLNTEAFF. The CDR3 DNA follows: TGTGCCTGGAGTAATAGGGGCCTGAACACTGAAGCTTTCTTT.

The chain links TRBV29-1 to TRBJ1-2, with D possibly being TRBD1 (5 bases). Per germline, CDR1 SQVTM and CDR2 ANQGSEA. V was trimmed by 4 bases and J by 4 bases, leaving 13 bases between them. The CDR3 has 13 amino acids. The CDR3 sequence: CSVAFGATYGYTF. The CDR3 DNA reads TGCAGCGTTGCATTTGGGGCCACCTATGGCTACACCTTC.

The V call is TRBV11-2, the J call TRBJ1-6; no firm D call. CDR3 length: 15 residues. V was trimmed by 6 bases and J by 6 bases, leaving 15 bases between them. Germline loops: CDR1 SGHAT, CDR2 FQNNGV. The chain's CDR3 is CASRKPGDANSPLHF. The CDR3 coding sequence is TGTGCCAGCAGAAAACCCGGAGACGCTAATTCACCCCTCCACTTT.

This chain connects TRBV11-2 to TRBJ2-1; possibly TRBD1 for D (7 bases). Germline-derived CDR1 and CDR2 are SGHAT and FQNNGV. V lost 3 bases, J lost 8 bases, and 20 bases lay in between. CDR3 length equals 16 residues. The CDR3 here is CASSFLSAGGGDEQFF. CDR3 DNA: TGTGCCAGCAGCTTCCTCTCAGCAGGAGGGGGCGATGAGCAGTTCTTC.

J is TRBJ2-1 and V is TRBV19; 10 bases are shared with TRBD1. Unmatched junction bases numbered 5, after V lost 0 bases and J lost 6 bases. This CDR3 region has 16 residues. CDR1 and CDR2 (germline): LNHDA, SQIVND (reference sequence). CDR3 in DNA: TGTGCCAGTAGTATAGATCCGTGGACAGGGGGCAATGAGCAGTTCTTC. It encodes CASSIDPWTGGNEQFF.

The table lists this clone with a few counts. The CDR3 DNA is TGTGCCAGCTCACCCACTAACACTGAAGCTTTCTTT. It specifies CASSPTNTEAFF. V gene TRBV18 combines with J gene TRBJ1-1; unclear D gene. Trimming took 3 bases from V and 2 from J, leaving 4 bases between them. Germline V gene lookup returns CDR1 KGHSH and CDR2 LQKENI. This CDR3 comprises 12 residues.

V usage is TRBV12-3 or TRBV12-4 and J usage is TRBJ2-7; the match to TRBD1 covers 9 bases. This CDR3 region has 13 residues. V was clipped by 11 bases and J by 4 bases; unmatched bases: 9. The CDR3 DNA follows: TGTGCCGGGCCTGGACAGGGGTCATACGAGCAGTACTTC. This sequence encodes CAGPGQGSYEQYF.

The rearrangement joins TRBV7-3 to TRBJ2-5; TRBD2 matches 8 bases. CDR3 length: 15 amino acids. The J segment lost 5 bases and the V segment lost 3 bases, leaving 8 bases of the junction unmatched. Germline CDR1 SGHTA, CDR2 FQGTGA. The CDR3 here is CASSLTGLGGETQYF. The CDR3 DNA follows: TGTGCCAGCAGCTTGACGGGACTAGGTGGGGAGACCCAGTACTTC.

This chain joins TRBV28 and TRBJ1-1; TRBD1 matches 7 bases. The CDR3 sequence is 14 residues long. The trim removed 5 bases at V and 4 bases at J, leaving 7 bases unmatched. Germline loops: CDR1 MDHEN, CDR2 SYDVKM. Here the CDR3 DNA reads TGTGCCAGCAGTCCATACAGGGGTTCCACTGAAGCTTTCTTT. Its translation: CASSPYRGSTEAFF.

The rearrangement joins TRBV11-3 to TRBJ2-4; D gene unclear. Germline CDR1 and CDR2: SGHNT and YENEEA. This CDR3 has 14 amino acids. The V gene lost 3 bases and the J gene lost 8 bases, with 14 bases spanning the gap. As DNA, the CDR3 is TGTGCCAGCAGCTTGGGCCGAGCCTCGGACATTCAGTACTTC. Amino acid sequence: CASSLGRASDIQYF.